Each of the 30 T cell receptor beta chains below was sequenced from the same sample in a study of blood T cell repertoires in COVID-19 (TCRdb year 2020). Library preparation was by the immunoSEQ multiplex PCR assay. The source is immuneACCESS, and TCRdb retained only in-frame sequences with V and J called. Part of the clones is not carried over; for the studies checked, unresolved V genes explain less than half of this, and the remainder is unexplained. The sample contains 150,000 to 200,000 clones, approximately 86% of them found a single time. Jointly, the top ten make up under 3.5% of the sample. The sample comprised peripheral blood. These TCRs come from a man between 65 and 85 years old with acute or convalescent COVID-19.

V gene TRBV28 combines with J gene TRBJ2-7; possible D gene TRBD1, 5 bases. In germline, CDR1 is MDHEN, CDR2 SYDVKM. V lost 3 bases to trimming and J lost 7 bases, with 7 bases between them. The CDR3 runs to 11 residues. Here the CDR3 DNA reads TGTGCCAGCAGTTTCCGGACAGAGCAGTACTTC. Its translation is CASSFRTEQYF.

V and J are TRBV20-1 and TRBJ2-1; D not certain. The ends were cut back, 5 bases at V and 7 bases at J, with 6 bases in the middle. This CDR3 contains 10 residues. CDR1 and CDR2 from the germline V gene are DFQATT and SNEGSKA (reference sequence). CDR3 sequence reads: CSALLNEQFF. The CDR3 coding sequence is TGCAGTGCTTTACTGAATGAGCAGTTCTTC.

The genes are TRBV4-1 and TRBJ2-7, with no clear D. CDR3 length: 13 amino acids. The germline CDR1 and CDR2 sequences are MGHRA and YSYEKL. Trimming stripped 3 bases from V and 4 bases from J, with 10 bases between. Written as DNA, the CDR3 is TGCGCCAGCAGCCATAGAATATTATACGAGCAGTACTTC. Protein product: CASSHRILYEQYF.

The chain carries TRBV27 and TRBJ2-1; 9 bases map to TRBD2. With 6 bases clipped from V and 5 bases from J, the junction kept 14 bases outside the gene matches. This CDR3 is 17 amino acids long. Germline assignment: CDR1 MNHEY and CDR2 SMNVEV (reference sequence). In DNA, the CDR3 is TGTGCCAGCAGCCTGAGGATCCAGCGGGAGGCAAACAATGAGCAGTTCTTC. Translating it yields CASSLRIQREANNEQFF.

The gene calls are TRBV5-4 and TRBJ2-5; 7 bases line up with TRBD1. This CDR3 comprises 13 residues. Trimming cost V 1 base and J 4 bases; bases outside gene matches: 1. Germline CDR1 is SGHNT and CDR2 is YYREEE (reference sequence). The CDR3 loop reads CASSLTGVETQYF. CDR3 bases: TGTGCCAGCAGCTTGACAGGGGTAGAGACCCAGTACTTC.

The rearrangement links TRBV7-9 to TRBJ2-5, with 7 bases that match TRBD2. The CDR3 is 12 amino acids. The germline V gene has CDR1 SEHNR and CDR2 FQNEAQ (reference sequence). The CDR3 reads CAGGEGLETQYF. CDR3 in DNA: TGTGCTGGCGGGGAGGGGTTGGAGACCCAGTACTTC.

The genes are TRBV7-2 and TRBJ1-6, with 10 nucleotides matching TRBD1. Per the germline V gene, CDR1 is SGHTA and CDR2 is FQGNSA. Trimming removed 1 base from V and 9 bases from J; junction bases left unmatched: 0. The CDR3 is 14 residues long. The CDR3 region has the DNA TGTGCCAGCAGCTTAGGGACAGGGGGTTCACCCCTCCACTTT. This codes for CASSLGTGGSPLHF.

This sequence joins TRBV28 and TRBJ1-5; 7 bases are shared with TRBD1. The V gene end was trimmed by 8 bases and the J gene end by 2 bases; junction bases not matched to a gene: 9. Germline V gives CDR1 MDHEN, CDR2 SYDVKM. The length of the CDR3 is 15 residues. The CDR3 here is CASSDRARGNQPQHF. The CDR3 DNA reads as TGTGCCAGCTCAGACAGGGCTCGGGGCAATCAGCCCCAGCATTTT.

CDR3 region: CASSLEVAGAGYNEQFF. CDR3 DNA: TGCGCCAGCAGCTTGGAGGTAGCGGGAGCTGGCTACAATGAGCAGTTCTTC. The rearrangement uses TRBV5-1 and TRBJ2-1, with 9 bases lining up with TRBD2. The CDR3 contains 17 residues. V lost 0 bases to trimming and J lost 3 bases; unmatched junction nucleotides: 7. Germline values: CDR1 SGHRS, CDR2 YFSETQ.

The rearrangement joins TRBV5-1 to TRBJ2-2; weak D call: TRBD2 (6 bases). This CDR3 comprises 15 residues. CDR1 and CDR2 (germline): SGHRS, YFSETQ. The V end lost 5 bases, the J end lost 2 bases, and 13 bases lay between the germline ends. CDR3 amino acids: CASRLRDFNTGELFF. CDR3 DNA: TGCGCCAGCAGACTAAGGGACTTCAACACCGGGGAGCTGTTTTTT. The full variable domain, with the rest looked up from reference TRBV5-1 and TRBJ2-2, is KAGVTQTPRYLIKTRGQQVTLSCSPISGHRSVSWYQQTPGQGLQFLFEYFSETQRNKGNFPGRFSGRQFSNSRSEMNVSTLELGDSALYLCASRLRDFNTGELFFGEGSRLTVL.

The table lists this clone with a count of one. The gene calls are TRBV5-6 and TRBJ1-1; D possibly corresponds to TRBD1 (5 bases). This CDR3 has 15 residues. Trimming pared 2 bases from V and 2 bases from J, leaving 13 bases between. Looked up from germline, CDR1 is SGHDT and CDR2 is YYEEEE. The DNA for the CDR3 is TGTGCCAGCAGCTTCTTCGCGGGGGACAACACTGAAGCTTTCTTT. Its translation is CASSFFAGDNTEAFF. Using reference TRBV5-6 and TRBJ1-1 for the parts outside the CDR3, the full variable domain is DAGVTQSPTHLIKTRGQQVTLRCSPKSGHDTVSWYQQALGQGPQFIFQYYEEEERQRGNFPDRFSGHQFPNYSSELNVNALLLGDSALYLCASSFFAGDNTEAFFGQGTRLTVV.

This sequence joins TRBV19 and TRBJ1-2; a weak D match, TRBD1 (5 bases). The CDR3 sequence is 13 residues long. Per the germline V gene, CDR1 is LNHDA and CDR2 is SQIVND (reference sequence). With 1 base removed from V and 2 bases from J, the gap between germline ends came to 5 bases. CDR3 DNA sequence: TGTGCCAGTAGTATAGCAGGGAACTATGGCTACACCTTC. Protein product: CASSIAGNYGYTF. Combining the CDR3 with reference TRBV19 and TRBJ1-2 gives the whole variable domain DGGITQSPKYLFRKEGQNVTLSCEQNLNHDAMYWYRQDPGQGLRLIYYSQIVNDFQKGDIAEGYSVSREKKESFPLTVTSAQKNPTAFYLCASSIAGNYGYTFGSGTRLTVV.

This clone was detected only once. The rearrangement joins TRBV15 to TRBJ1-4; the D is unclear. The V gene's germline CDR1 is LNHNV and CDR2 YYDKDF (reference sequence). V dropped 5 bases and J dropped 8 bases, with 9 bases sitting between them. The CDR3 is 12 residues long. The CDR3 sequence: CATSLLSEKLFF. CDR3 nucleotide sequence: TGTGCCACCAGCCTCCTATCGGAAAAACTGTTTTTT.

The chain recombines TRBV5-6 with TRBJ1-2; D ambiguous. V was clipped by 0 bases and J by 4 bases, with 19 bases between them. The germline CDR1 and CDR2 sequences are SGHDT and YYEEEE. This CDR3 has 17 residues. CDR3 in amino acids: CASSLGGLEPSVYGYTF. The CDR3 DNA reads TGTGCCAGCAGCTTGGGTGGACTAGAGCCCTCTGTCTATGGCTACACCTTC. Drawing the rest from reference TRBV5-6 and TRBJ1-2, the complete variable domain is DAGVTQSPTHLIKTRGQQVTLRCSPKSGHDTVSWYQQALGQGPQFIFQYYEEEERQRGNFPDRFSGHQFPNYSSELNVNALLLGDSALYLCASSLGGLEPSVYGYTFGSGTRLTVV.

The J gene is TRBJ2-2, the V gene TRBV3-1 (or the pseudogene TRBV3-2), with D possibly matching TRBD2 (6 bases). V lost 4 bases and J 3 bases, leaving 12 bases between the germline ends. Germline V gives CDR1 LGHDT, CDR2 YNNKEL (reference sequence). CDR3 length equals 15 residues. Here the CDR3 DNA reads TGTGCCAGCAGCCCGGGGGTTTCGGACACCGGGGAGCTGTTTTTT. Amino acid sequence: CASSPGVSDTGELFF.

The V gene is TRBV6-5, the J gene TRBJ1-5; D gene ambiguous. The CDR3 runs to 13 residues. The germline V and J ends were trimmed by 6 bases and 0 bases, with 6 bases remaining between them. Germline V CDR1 and CDR2: MNHEY, SVGAGI. CDR3 in DNA: TGTGCCAGCAGGGTCTATAGCAATCAGCCCCAGCATTTT. Protein product: CASRVYSNQPQHF.

The V call is TRBV6-5, the J call TRBJ1-1; D call uncertain. Trimming removed 2 bases from V and 9 bases from J, with 7 bases in between. The CDR3 is made up of 11 amino acids. Germline lookup yields CDR1 MNHEY and CDR2 SVGAGI. The CDR3 coding sequence is TGTGCCAGCAGTTACGGAGGGAAAGCTTTCTTT. Its protein is CASSYGGKAFF.

The chain is built from TRBV12-5 and TRBJ2-1; TRBD2 matches 8 bases. The CDR3 has 15 residues. The J segment lost 5 bases and the V segment lost 5 bases, leaving 8 bases of the junction unmatched. CDR1 and CDR2 (germline): LGHNT, FRNRAP. The chain's CDR3 is CASGLRGGRHNEQFF. CDR3 bases: TGTGCTAGTGGTCTCCGGGGGGGACGGCACAATGAGCAGTTCTTC.

This chain links TRBV18 with TRBJ1-6, with TRBD1 as a possible D gene (6 bases). The CDR3 runs 15 residues. V was shortened by 5 bases and J by 7 bases, with 15 bases between the two germline ends. Germline V gene data show CDR1 as KGHSH and CDR2 as LQKENI. CDR3 DNA: TGTGCCAGCTCAGACCACAGGGCCGCAAATTCACCCCTCCACTTT. The encoded protein is CASSDHRAANSPLHF.

The chain couples TRBV29-1 to TRBJ1-4; tentative D call: TRBD1 (6 bases). V dropped 6 bases and J dropped 5 bases, with 16 bases sitting between them. This CDR3 has 14 amino acids. Germline lookup yields CDR1 SQVTM and CDR2 ANQGSEA. Here the CDR3 reads CSVTQGGYNEKLFF. DNA for the CDR3: TGCAGCGTGACACAGGGAGGGTACAATGAAAAACTGTTTTTT.

This chain connects TRBV5-1 to TRBJ1-5; weak D call: TRBD1 (5 bases). Trimming pared 4 bases from V and 3 bases from J, leaving 8 bases between. Germline CDR1 and CDR2: SGHRS and YFSETQ. CDR3 length: 13 residues. This chain's CDR3 is CASSQGSNQPQHF. In DNA form, the CDR3 reads TGCGCCAGCAGCCAGGGTTCCAATCAGCCCCAGCATTTT.

This clone showed up just once. This chain's CDR3 is CASSLESPVNSPLHF. In DNA form, the CDR3 reads TGCGCCAGCAGCTTGGAGAGTCCGGTAAATTCACCCCTCCACTTT. This rearrangement joins TRBV5-1 to TRBJ1-6; D remains ambiguous. Germline values: CDR1 SGHRS, CDR2 YFSETQ. V gave up 0 bases and J gave up 7 bases, with 11 bases separating them. The CDR3 has 15 amino acids.

The J gene is TRBJ1-6, the V gene TRBV11-3; possible D gene TRBD1, 6 bases. The CDR3 loop spans 14 amino acids. Germline V gene data show CDR1 as SGHNT and CDR2 as YENEEA. The V and J ends lost 4 bases and 14 bases respectively, with 18 bases between them. CDR3 DNA: TGTGCCAGCAGCTCCCGGGGCCCCAGGGGAGCCCTCCACTTT. Protein product: CASSSRGPRGALHF.

This clone was seen a handful of times. The V call is TRBV12-3 or TRBV12-4, the J call TRBJ2-7; D may be TRBD1 (5 bases). This CDR3 is 13 amino acids long. Trimming stripped 5 bases from V and 2 bases from J, with 10 bases between. Here the CDR3 reads CASSVRTTYEQYF. The CDR3 nucleotides are TGTGCCAGCAGTGTTCGGACAACCTACGAGCAGTACTTC.

This clone occurred a few times. The V and J genes are TRBV19 and TRBJ1-2, with TRBD1 identical over 8 bases. Germline CDR1 reads LNHDA; CDR2 reads SQIVND (reference sequence). Trimming at V came to 2 bases and at J to 4 bases, leaving 9 bases not matched to a gene. This CDR3 contains 16 residues. In nucleotides, the CDR3 is TGTGCCAGTAGTATATCGTCCGGACAGGGCGGCTATGGCTACACCTTC. Translated: CASSISSGQGGYGYTF. Complete variable domain (other parts from reference TRBV19 and TRBJ1-2): DGGITQSPKYLFRKEGQNVTLSCEQNLNHDAMYWYRQDPGQGLRLIYYSQIVNDFQKGDIAEGYSVSREKKESFPLTVTSAQKNPTAFYLCASSISSGQGGYGYTFGSGTRLTVV.

This chain joins TRBV21-1 and TRBJ1-4; no check of the table's D call, TRBD1, against the DNA was made. TRBV21-1 is labeled a pseudogene. The length of the CDR3 is 15 residues. The DNA of the CDR3 is TGTGCCAGCAACCTAACCGACAGGGACGCGGAAAAACTGTTTTTT. The encoded protein is CASNLTDRDAEKLFF.

This rearrangement joins TRBV10-3 to TRBJ1-5; D unclear. The V end was cut by 11 bases, the J end by 2 bases, with 19 bases between. The CDR3 has 15 amino acids. Germline V lookup: CDR1 ENHRY, CDR2 SYGVKD. This chain's CDR3 is CASKGDLGGNQPQHF. In nucleotides, the CDR3 is TGTGCCTCCAAGGGAGACCTGGGTGGCAATCAGCCCCAGCATTTT.

This clone has more than one count but fewer than ten. The gene calls are TRBV2 and TRBJ2-1; 7 nucleotides align to TRBD2. This CDR3 region has 14 residues. In germline, CDR1 is SNHLY, CDR2 FYNNEI. V was clipped by 8 bases and J by 9 bases; unmatched bases: 13. Here the CDR3 reads CASDGGRGLVEQFF. The CDR3 DNA is TGTGCCAGCGACGGGGGGAGGGGCCTGGTTGAGCAGTTCTTC.

The rearrangement joins TRBV3-1 (or the pseudogene TRBV3-2) to TRBJ1-2; 7 bases are a match to TRBD1. The ends lost 4 bases at V and 4 bases at J; junction bases unmatched: 3. Germline CDR1 reads LGHDT; CDR2 reads YNNKEL (reference sequence). The CDR3 totals 13 residues. The CDR3 protein is CASSPGTAYGYTF. CDR3 nucleotide sequence: TGTGCCAGCAGCCCCGGGACAGCCTATGGCTACACCTTC.

The chain recombines TRBV10-3 with TRBJ1-2; 7 bases align to TRBD1. The CDR3 extends over 11 amino acids. Germline V gives CDR1 ENHRY, CDR2 SYGVKD. The trim removed 6 bases at V and 7 bases at J, leaving 2 bases unmatched. CDR3 amino acids: CAIRDRIGYTF. The CDR3 bases are TGTGCCATCAGGGACAGGATTGGCTACACCTTC.